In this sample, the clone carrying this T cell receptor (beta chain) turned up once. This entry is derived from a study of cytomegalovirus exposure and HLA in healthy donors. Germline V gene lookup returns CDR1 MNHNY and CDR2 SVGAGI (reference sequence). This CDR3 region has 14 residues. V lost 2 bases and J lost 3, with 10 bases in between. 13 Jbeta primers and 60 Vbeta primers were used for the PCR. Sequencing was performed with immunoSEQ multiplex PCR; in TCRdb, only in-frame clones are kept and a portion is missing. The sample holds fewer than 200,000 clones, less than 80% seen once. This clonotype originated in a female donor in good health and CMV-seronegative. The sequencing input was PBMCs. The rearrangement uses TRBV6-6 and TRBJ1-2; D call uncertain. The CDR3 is CASSYPPEDYGYTF. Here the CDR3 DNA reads TGTGCCAGCAGTTACCCTCCCGAGGACTATGGCTACACCTTC.